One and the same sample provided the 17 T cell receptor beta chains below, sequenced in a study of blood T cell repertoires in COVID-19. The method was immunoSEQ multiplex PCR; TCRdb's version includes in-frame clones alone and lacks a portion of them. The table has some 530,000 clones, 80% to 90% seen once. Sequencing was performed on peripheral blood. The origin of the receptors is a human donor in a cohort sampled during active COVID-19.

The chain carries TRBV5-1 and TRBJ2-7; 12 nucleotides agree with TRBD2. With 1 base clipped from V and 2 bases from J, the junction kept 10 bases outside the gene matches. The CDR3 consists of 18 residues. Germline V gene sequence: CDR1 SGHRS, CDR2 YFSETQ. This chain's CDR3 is CASSLNLAGGPEAYEQYF. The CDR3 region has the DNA TGCGCCAGCAGCTTGAATCTAGCGGGAGGGCCGGAAGCCTACGAGCAGTACTTC.

The CDR3, as DNA: TGTGCCAGCAGCGGCCGACTAGCGGGAATGAACAATGAGCAGTTCTTC. Protein product: CASSGRLAGMNNEQFF. The gene calls are TRBV9 and TRBJ2-1; TRBD2 matches at 11 bases. V lost 3 bases and J lost 5; bases outside the gene matches: 7. CDR3 size: 16 residues. Germline V gene data show CDR1 as SGDLS and CDR2 as YYNGEE.

The CDR3 DNA follows: TGTGCCAGCACCTCGTTGCGGGAGAATTCCAATCAGCCCCAGCATTTT. Translating gives CASTSLRENSNQPQHF. This chain connects TRBV5-8 to TRBJ1-5; D is undetermined. V was shortened by 6 bases and J by 3 bases, with 19 bases between the two germline ends. The CDR3 runs to 16 residues. Germline values: CDR1 SGHTS, CDR2 YDEGEE. Full variable domain (missing parts from reference TRBV5-8 and TRBJ1-5): EAGVTQSPTHLIKTRGQQATLRCSPISGHTSVYWYQQALGLGLQFLLWYDEGEERNRGNFPPRFSGRQFPNYSSELNVNALELEDSALYLCASTSLRENSNQPQHFGDGTRLSIL.

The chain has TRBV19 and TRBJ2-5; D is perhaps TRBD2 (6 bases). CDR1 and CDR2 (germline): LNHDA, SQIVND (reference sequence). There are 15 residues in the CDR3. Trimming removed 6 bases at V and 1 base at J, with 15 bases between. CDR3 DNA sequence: TGTGCCAGTAGGAGGAGGGGCGAGGGCCAAGAGACCCAGTACTTC. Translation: CASRRRGEGQETQYF.

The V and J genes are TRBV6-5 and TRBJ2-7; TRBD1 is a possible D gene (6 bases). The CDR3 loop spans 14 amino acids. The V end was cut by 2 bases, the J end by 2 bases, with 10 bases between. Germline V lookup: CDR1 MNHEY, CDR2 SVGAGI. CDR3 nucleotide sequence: TGTGCCAGCAGTTACAACCAGGGGCCCTACGAGCAGTACTTC. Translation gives CASSYNQGPYEQYF.

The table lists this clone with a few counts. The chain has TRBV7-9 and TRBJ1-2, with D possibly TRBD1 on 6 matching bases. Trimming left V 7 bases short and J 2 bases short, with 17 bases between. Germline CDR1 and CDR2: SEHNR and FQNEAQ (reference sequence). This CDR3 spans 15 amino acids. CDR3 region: CASTQGFKGNYGYTF. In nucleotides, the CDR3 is TGTGCCAGCACCCAGGGGTTTAAGGGCAACTATGGCTACACCTTC.

CDR3 DNA: TGTGCCAGCAGCGCGAGACAGGGGCTGAACACTGAAGCTTTCTTT. Translating gives CASSARQGLNTEAFF. The chain has TRBV6-5 and TRBJ1-1; TRBD1 matches 8 bases. V lost 6 bases to trimming and J lost 0 bases; unmatched junction nucleotides: 6. The CDR3 is 15 residues long. The germline V gene has CDR1 MNHEY and CDR2 SVGAGI.

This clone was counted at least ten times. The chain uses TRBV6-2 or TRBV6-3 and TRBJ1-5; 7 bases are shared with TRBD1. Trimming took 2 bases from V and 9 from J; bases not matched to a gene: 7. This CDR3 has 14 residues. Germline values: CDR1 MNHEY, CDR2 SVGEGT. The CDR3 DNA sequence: TGTGCCAGCAGTTACGGAGGGGGCGATAGGCCCCAGCATTTT. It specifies CASSYGGGDRPQHF.

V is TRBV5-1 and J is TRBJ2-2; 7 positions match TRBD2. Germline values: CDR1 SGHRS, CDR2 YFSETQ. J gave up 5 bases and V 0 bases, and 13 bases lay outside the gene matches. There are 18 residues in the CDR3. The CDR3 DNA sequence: TGCGCCAGCAGCTTGGATGCGGCGGGAGAGCCCCAGACCGGGGAGCTGTTTTTT. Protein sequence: CASSLDAAGEPQTGELFF. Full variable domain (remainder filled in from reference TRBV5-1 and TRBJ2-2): KAGVTQTPRYLIKTRGQQVTLSCSPISGHRSVSWYQQTPGQGLQFLFEYFSETQRNKGNFPGRFSGRQFSNSRSEMNVSTLELGDSALYLCASSLDAAGEPQTGELFFGEGSRLTVL.

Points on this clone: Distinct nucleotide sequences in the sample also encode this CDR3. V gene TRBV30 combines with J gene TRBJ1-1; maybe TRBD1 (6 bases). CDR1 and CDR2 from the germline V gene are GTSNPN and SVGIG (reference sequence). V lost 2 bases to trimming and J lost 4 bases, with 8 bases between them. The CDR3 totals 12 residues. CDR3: CAWSRGGTEAFF. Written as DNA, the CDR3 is TGTGCCTGGAGTAGAGGGGGCACTGAAGCTTTCTTT. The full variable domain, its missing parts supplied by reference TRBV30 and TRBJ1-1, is SQTIHQWPATLVQPVGSPLSLECTVEGTSNPNLYWYRQAAGRGLQLLFYSVGIGQISSEVPQNLSASRPQDRQFILSSKKLLLSDSGFYLCAWSRGGTEAFFGQGTRLTVV.

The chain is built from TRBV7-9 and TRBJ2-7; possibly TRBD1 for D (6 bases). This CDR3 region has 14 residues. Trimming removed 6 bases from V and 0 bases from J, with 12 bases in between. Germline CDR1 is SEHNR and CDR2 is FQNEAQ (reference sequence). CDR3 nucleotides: TGTGCCAGCAGACCGCAGGGGAGCTCCTACGAGCAGTACTTC. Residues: CASRPQGSSYEQYF.

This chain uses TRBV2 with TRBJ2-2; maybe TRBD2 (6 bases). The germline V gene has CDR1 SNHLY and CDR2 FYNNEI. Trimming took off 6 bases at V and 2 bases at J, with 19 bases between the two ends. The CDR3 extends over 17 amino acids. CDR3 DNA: TGTGCCAGCAGCAGGTTTGGCGGGACTGGTAACACCGGGGAGCTGTTTTTT. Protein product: CASSRFGGTGNTGELFF.

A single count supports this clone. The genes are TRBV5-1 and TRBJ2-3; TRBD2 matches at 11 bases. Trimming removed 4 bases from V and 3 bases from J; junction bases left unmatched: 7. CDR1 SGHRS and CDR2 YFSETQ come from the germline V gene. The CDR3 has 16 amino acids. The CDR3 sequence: CASSAGLAGRTDTQYF. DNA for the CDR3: TGCGCCAGCAGCGCCGGACTAGCGGGTAGAACAGATACGCAGTATTTT.

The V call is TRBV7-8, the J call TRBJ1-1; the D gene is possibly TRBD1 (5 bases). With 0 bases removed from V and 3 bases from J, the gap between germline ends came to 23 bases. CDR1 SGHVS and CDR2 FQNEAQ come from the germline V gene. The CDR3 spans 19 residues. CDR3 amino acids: CASSLAAGLMVGSDTEAFF. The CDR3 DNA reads TGTGCCAGCAGCTTAGCTGCAGGGCTGATGGTGGGTTCGGACACTGAAGCTTTCTTT.

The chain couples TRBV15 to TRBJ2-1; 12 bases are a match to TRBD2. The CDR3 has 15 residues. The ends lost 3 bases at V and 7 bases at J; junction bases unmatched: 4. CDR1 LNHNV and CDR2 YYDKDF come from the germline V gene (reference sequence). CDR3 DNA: TGTGCCACCAGCAGTAGACTAGCGGGAGCTAATGAGCAGTTCTTC. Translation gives CATSSRLAGANEQFF.

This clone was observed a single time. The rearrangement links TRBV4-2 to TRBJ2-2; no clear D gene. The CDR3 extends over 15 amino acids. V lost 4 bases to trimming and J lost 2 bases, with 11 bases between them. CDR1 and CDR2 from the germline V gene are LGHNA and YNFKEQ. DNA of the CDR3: TGTGCCAGCAGCCCCCGTGGCGGAAACACCGGGGAGCTGTTTTTT. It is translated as CASSPRGGNTGELFF.

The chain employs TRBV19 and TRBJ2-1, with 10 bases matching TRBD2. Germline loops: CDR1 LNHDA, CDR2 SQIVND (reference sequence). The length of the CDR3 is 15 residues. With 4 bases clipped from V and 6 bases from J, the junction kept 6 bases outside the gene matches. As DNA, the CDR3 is TGTGCCAGTAGTAAGCCAGCGGGAGGGCCCAATGAGCAGTTCTTC. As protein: CASSKPAGGPNEQFF.